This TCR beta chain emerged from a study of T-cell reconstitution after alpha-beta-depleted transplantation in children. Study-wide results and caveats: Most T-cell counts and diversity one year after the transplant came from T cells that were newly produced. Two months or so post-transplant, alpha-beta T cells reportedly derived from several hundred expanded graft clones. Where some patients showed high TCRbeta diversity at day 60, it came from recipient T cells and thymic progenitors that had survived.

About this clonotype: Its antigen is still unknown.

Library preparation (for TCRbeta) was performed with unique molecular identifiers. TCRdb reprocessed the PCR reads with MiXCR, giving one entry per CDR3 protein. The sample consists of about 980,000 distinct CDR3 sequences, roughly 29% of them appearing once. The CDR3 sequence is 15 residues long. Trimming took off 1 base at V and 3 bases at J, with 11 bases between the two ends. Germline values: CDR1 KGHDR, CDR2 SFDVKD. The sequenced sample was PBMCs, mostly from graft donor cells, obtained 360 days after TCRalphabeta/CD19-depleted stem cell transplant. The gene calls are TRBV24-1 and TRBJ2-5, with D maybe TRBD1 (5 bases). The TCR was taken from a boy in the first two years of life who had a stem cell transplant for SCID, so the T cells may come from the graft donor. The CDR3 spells CATSDFEEGEETQYF. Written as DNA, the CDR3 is TGTGCCACCAGTGATTTTGAAGAAGGGGAAGAGACCCAGTACTTC.